What follows are 17 T cell receptor beta chains derived from one specimen sequenced in a study of T cell clonality in common variable immunodeficiency. These receptors are not linked to any known antigen. The data were produced by immunoSEQ multiplex PCR, yet TCRdb's version contains in-frame clones alone and is incomplete. Observed in the sample are some 7,100 clones, none of them singletons. Study-level findings and limits: Reportedly, TCR beta sequences from common variable immunodeficiency showed fewer deletions and N-nucleotide insertions.

The specimen sequenced was peripheral blood mononuclear cells. All receptors derive from a human donor with common variable immunodeficiency.

Remarks on this clone: The missing CDR3 end, 3 residues past where the read stops, is filled in from the germline J gene. The chain has TRBV18 and TRBJ2-2; 15 positions agree with TRBD2. Germline CDR1 KGHSH, CDR2 LQKENI. Germline trimming cut 5 bases from V and 4 bases from J; bases unmatched to any gene: 14. This CDR3 has 20 residues. The CDR3 DNA, read in part, is TGTGCCAGCTCATACGGACGGACTAGCGGGAGGGCTGTCGGCACCGGGGAG. Its translation: CASSYGRTSGRAVGTGE. The whole CDR3 reads CASSYGRTSGRAVGTGELFF.

Relative to its sample, this clone is medium-sized. The CDR3 extends 3 residues past the end of the read, so its final part is completed from the germline J gene. The rearrangement uses TRBV5-1 and TRBJ1-2; TRBD1 matches 8 bases. CDR1 and CDR2 from the germline V gene are SGHRS and YFSETQ. V trimming: 3 bases; J trimming: 1 base; junction bases outside the gene matches: 14. The CDR3 loop spans 18 amino acids. CDR3 amino acids: CASSWSIIGQGHNYGYTF. Partial CDR3 DNA: TGCGCCAGCAGCTGGAGTATAATAGGACAGGGTCATAACTATGGC. Supplemented by reference TRBV5-1 and TRBJ1-2, the full variable domain reads KAGVTQTPRYLIKTRGQQVTLSCSPISGHRSVSWYQQTPGQGLQFLFEYFSETQRNKGNFPGRFSGRQFSNSRSEMNVSTLELGDSALYLCASSWSIIGQGHNYGYTFGSGTRLTVV.

Regarding this clone: The CDR3 end falls 3 residues outside the read, so it is completed with the germline J gene. This chain uses TRBV7-2 with TRBJ2-7; 7 bases match TRBD1. Trimming removed 3 bases from V and 0 bases from J; junction bases left unmatched: 2. This CDR3 region has 14 residues. Germline CDR1 reads SGHTA; CDR2 reads FQGNSA. The CDR3: CASSLWDSSYEQYF. CDR3 DNA (partial): TGTGCCAGCAGCTTGTGGGACAGCTCCTACGAG. The variable domain in full, with the rest retrieved from reference TRBV7-2 and TRBJ2-7, is GAGVSQSPSNKVTEKGKDVELRCDPISGHTALYWYRQSLGQGLEFLIYFQGNSAPDKSGLPSDRFSAERTGGSVSTLTIQRTQQEDSAVYLCASSLWDSSYEQYFGPGTRLTVT.

This clone was observed a handful of times. The read finishes 3 residues shy of the CDR3 end, and the germline J gene is used to complete it. The chain employs TRBV30 and TRBJ2-3, with TRBD2 matching 8 bases. This CDR3 has 16 residues. J lost 0 bases, V lost 0 bases, and 5 bases had no gene match. CDR1 and CDR2 (germline): GTSNPN, SVGIG (reference sequence). The CDR3 sequence is CAWSVLAGGSTDTQYF. The sequenced part of the CDR3 DNA is TGTGCCTGGAGTGTACTTGCGGGAGGTAGCACAGATACG.

For this clone: The read terminates 3 residues before the CDR3 end, so the remaining end is supplied by the germline J gene. This rearrangement joins TRBV19 to TRBJ2-7; a possible D gene is TRBD1 (6 bases). Germline V lookup: CDR1 LNHDA, CDR2 SQIVND (reference sequence). Trimming left V 6 bases short and J 5 bases short, with 8 bases between. This CDR3 has 11 amino acids. CDR3 region: CASRQGHEQYF. The sequenced CDR3 bases are TGTGCCAGTAGACAGGGCCACGAG.

Points on this clone: Read coverage stops 3 residues before the CDR3 terminus; the germline J gene supplies the remainder. The chain uses TRBV7-9 and TRBJ2-1, with 8 positions matching TRBD2. This CDR3 region has 12 residues. The germline V gene encodes CDR1 SEHNR and CDR2 FQNEAQ (reference sequence). V dropped 11 bases and J dropped 9; count of bases not matched to a gene: 9. The CDR3 bases that were read are TGTGCCGGGAGGAGCGGGAGCCCTGAG. Protein sequence: CAGRSGSPE. In full, the CDR3 is CAGRSGSPEQFF.

This clone was picked up a small number of times. The read ends 3 residues shy of where the CDR3 ends; the end is completed using the germline J gene. J is TRBJ2-2 and V is TRBV19; TRBD1 is a possible D gene (6 bases). Germline V lookup: CDR1 LNHDA, CDR2 SQIVND (reference sequence). V dropped 4 bases and J dropped 7 bases, with 13 bases sitting between them. The CDR3 loop spans 14 amino acids. The CDR3 sequence: CASSRDNAFGELFF. The sequenced CDR3 bases are TGTGCCAGTAGTAGGGACAATGCCTTCGGGGAG. The whole variable domain, remainder taken from reference TRBV19 and TRBJ2-2, is DGGITQSPKYLFRKEGQNVTLSCEQNLNHDAMYWYRQDPGQGLRLIYYSQIVNDFQKGDIAEGYSVSREKKESFPLTVTSAQKNPTAFYLCASSRDNAFGELFFGEGSRLTVL.

In its sample, this clone was seen a few times. The CDR3 end falls 3 residues outside the read, so it is completed with the germline J gene. The V call is TRBV18, the J call TRBJ1-5, with D possibly being TRBD1 (5 bases). The V end was cut by 6 bases, the J end by 7 bases, with 13 bases between. The CDR3 runs 13 residues. The germline V gene has CDR1 KGHSH and CDR2 LQKENI. CDR3 DNA, as far as it was read: TGTGCCAGCTCCCAAGGGGCGGGGCAGCCC. It encodes CASSQGAGQP. The full CDR3 protein is CASSQGAGQPQHF.

The sample holds a few counts of this clone. With the read ending 3 residues before the CDR3 end, the germline J gene is used to fill in that end. This chain connects TRBV18 to TRBJ1-3; TRBD1 is a possible D gene (6 bases). The germline V gene has CDR1 KGHSH and CDR2 LQKENI. Trimming cost V 0 bases and J 8 bases, with 20 bases left between them. The CDR3 is 17 residues long. CDR3 DNA (partial): TGTGCCAGCTCACCACCGATCACAGGGAGGGTCACGGACACC. Protein sequence: CASSPPITGRVTDT. The entire CDR3 reads CASSPPITGRVTDTIYF.

This clone was seen more than once but under ten times. The CDR3 goes on 3 residues after the read ends, and that part is filled in from the germline J gene. J is TRBJ2-1 and V is TRBV2; TRBD2 matches at 15 bases. Trimming took 1 base from V and 8 from J; bases not matched to a gene: 6. CDR1 SNHLY and CDR2 FYNNEI come from the germline V gene. This CDR3 has 17 residues. The CDR3 sequence: CASSEVGLAGGPDEQFF. Partial CDR3 DNA: TGTGCCAGCAGTGAAGTTGGACTAGCGGGAGGGCCTGATGAG.

Worth noting for this clone: The read comes to an end 3 residues before the CDR3 does, leaving the germline J gene to fill in the end. V usage is TRBV29-1 and J usage is TRBJ2-7; 11 nucleotides match TRBD1. The CDR3 has 14 amino acids. Germline CDR1 reads SQVTM; CDR2 reads ANQGSEA. Trimming at V came to 3 bases and at J to 5 bases, leaving 6 bases not matched to a gene. This chain's CDR3 is CSVDGTGGSDEQYF. The DNA read from the CDR3 is TGCAGCGTTGACGGGACAGGGGGAAGCGACGAG.

As for this clone: The read is 3 residues too short to cover the CDR3 end, so that end is filled in from the germline J gene. The chain combines TRBV19 with TRBJ2-5; maybe TRBD2 (6 bases). CDR1 LNHDA and CDR2 SQIVND come from the germline V gene (reference sequence). The CDR3 extends over 15 amino acids. V was trimmed by 3 bases and J by 2 bases, leaving 13 bases between them. The CDR3 sequence is CASSMGLQLQETQYF. CDR3 DNA, as far as it was read: TGTGCCAGTAGTATGGGACTTCAGTTGCAAGAGACC.

This clone was seen a handful of times. The read ends 3 residues shy of where the CDR3 ends; the end is completed using the germline J gene. V gene TRBV19 combines with J gene TRBJ2-7, with D perhaps matching TRBD2 (6 bases). V was clipped by 1 base and J by 3 bases, with 16 bases between them. Per the germline V gene, CDR1 is LNHDA and CDR2 is SQIVND (reference sequence). The CDR3 is made up of 16 amino acids. This chain's CDR3 is CASSIARKGLDYEQYF. Incomplete CDR3 DNA: TGTGCCAGTAGTATAGCCAGAAAGGGACTCGACTACGAG.

Notes on this clone: The observed sequence ends 3 residues before the CDR3 terminus, with the missing tail filled in from the germline J gene. The gene calls are TRBV6-1 and TRBJ1-5, with unresolved D. V shed 1 base and J shed 3 bases, with 13 bases lying between them. This CDR3 is 16 amino acids long. Germline CDR1 and CDR2: MNHNS and SASEGT. CDR3 sequence: CASSEGSPGFNQPQHF. The DNA read from the CDR3 is TGTGCCAGCAGTGAAGGGTCGCCCGGTTTCAATCAGCCC.

About this clone: Read coverage stops 3 residues before the CDR3 terminus; the germline J gene supplies the remainder. The genes are TRBV2 and TRBJ1-3, with 10 bases aligning to TRBD1. Germline assignment: CDR1 SNHLY and CDR2 FYNNEI. CDR3 length: 13 residues. CDR3 residues: CASSEKTGGFIYF. Incomplete CDR3 DNA: TGTGCCAGCAGTGAAAAGACAGGGGGCTTT. The full variable domain, with the rest looked up from reference TRBV2 and TRBJ1-3, is EPEVTQTPSHQVTQMGQEVILRCVPISNHLYFYWYRQILGQKVEFLVSFYNNEISEKSEIFDDQFSVERPDGSNFTLKIRSTKLEDSAMYFCASSEKTGGFIYFGEGSWLTVV.

Concerning this clone itself: The read falls 3 residues short of the CDR3 end, and the missing part is taken from the germline J gene. V gene TRBV5-1 combines with J gene TRBJ2-3, with D perhaps matching TRBD1 (5 bases). This CDR3 region has 15 residues. In germline, CDR1 is SGHRS, CDR2 YFSETQ. V dropped 3 bases and J dropped 0 bases, with 11 bases sitting between them. CDR3 sequence: CASSWMTESTDTQYF. The sequenced part of the CDR3 DNA is TGCGCCAGCAGCTGGATGACAGAAAGCACAGATACG.

As regards this clone: The sequence runs out 3 residues before the end of the CDR3; the remainder is reconstructed from the germline J gene. The chain employs TRBV2 and TRBJ1-2; D call uncertain. This CDR3 region has 13 residues. Deletions cut 3 bases from V and 3 bases from J, with 8 bases between. Germline V CDR1 and CDR2: SNHLY, FYNNEI. CDR3 amino acids: CASSELSDYGYTF. The sequenced part of the CDR3 DNA is TGTGCCAGCAGTGAGCTTAGCGACTATGGC.